This T cell receptor (beta chain) was sequenced for a study of blood T cell repertoires in COVID-19. Study context: Samples taken during acute and convalescent COVID-19 were collected in the United States, Italy and Spain. T cells, B-cell-depleted T cells, or PBMCs provided the cDNA or gDNA that served as material.

Original processing methods: Reference gene primer amplification gave nucleated cell count estimates. Here immunoSEQ multiplex PCR was the method, and the copy in TCRdb shows in-frame clones only, minus some. That table supplies the V and J calls and clone size; D and trimming were determined from the DNA. The sample has about 220,000 clones, roughly 85% seen once; the top ten hold about 3.9%. There are 14 residues in the CDR3. The germline V and J ends were trimmed by 1 base and 4 bases, with 9 bases remaining between them. The material sequenced was peripheral blood. This sequence joins TRBV23-1 and TRBJ2-3; D is undetermined. TRBV23-1 is an ORF, with its function uncertain. The sequence came from a woman aged 80 or over with acute or convalescent COVID-19. The CDR3 region is CASSQFECPDTQYF. CDR3 DNA: TGCGCCAGCAGTCAATTTGAGTGTCCAGATACGCAGTATTTT.